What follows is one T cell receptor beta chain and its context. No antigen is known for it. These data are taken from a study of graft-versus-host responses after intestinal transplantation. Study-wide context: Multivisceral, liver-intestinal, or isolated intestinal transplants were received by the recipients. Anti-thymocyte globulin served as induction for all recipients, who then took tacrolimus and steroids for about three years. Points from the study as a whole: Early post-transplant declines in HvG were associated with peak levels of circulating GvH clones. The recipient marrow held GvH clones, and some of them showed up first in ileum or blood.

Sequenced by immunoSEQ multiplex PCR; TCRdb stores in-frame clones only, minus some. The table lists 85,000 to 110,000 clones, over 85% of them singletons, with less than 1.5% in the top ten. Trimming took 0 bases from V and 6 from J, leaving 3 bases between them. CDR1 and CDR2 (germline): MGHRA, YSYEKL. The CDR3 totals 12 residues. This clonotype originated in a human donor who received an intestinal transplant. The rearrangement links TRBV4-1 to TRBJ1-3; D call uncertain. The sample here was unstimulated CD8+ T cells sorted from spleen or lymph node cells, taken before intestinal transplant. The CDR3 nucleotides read TGCGCCAGCAGCCAAGAGTTAAACACCATATATTTT. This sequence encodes CASSQELNTIYF.